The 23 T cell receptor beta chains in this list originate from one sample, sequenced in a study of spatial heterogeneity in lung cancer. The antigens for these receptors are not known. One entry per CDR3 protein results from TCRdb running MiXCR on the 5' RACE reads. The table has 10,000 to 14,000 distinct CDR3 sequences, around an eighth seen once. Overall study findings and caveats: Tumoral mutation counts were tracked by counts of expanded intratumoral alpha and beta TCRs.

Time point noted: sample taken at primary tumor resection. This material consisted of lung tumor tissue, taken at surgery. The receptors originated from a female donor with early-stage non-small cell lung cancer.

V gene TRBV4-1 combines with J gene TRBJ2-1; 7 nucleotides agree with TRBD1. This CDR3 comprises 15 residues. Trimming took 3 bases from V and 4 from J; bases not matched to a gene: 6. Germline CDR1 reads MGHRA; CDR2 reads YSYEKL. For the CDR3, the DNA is TGCGCCAGCAGCCAGGTGACAGGGAATTACAATGAGCAGTTCTTC. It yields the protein CASSQVTGNYNEQFF.

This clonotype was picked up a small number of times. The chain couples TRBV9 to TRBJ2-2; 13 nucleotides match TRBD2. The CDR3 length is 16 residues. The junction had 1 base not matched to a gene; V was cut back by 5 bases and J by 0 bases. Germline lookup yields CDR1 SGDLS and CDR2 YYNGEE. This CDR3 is CASRGTSGTNTGELFF. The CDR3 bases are TGTGCCAGCAGGGGGACTAGCGGGACGAACACCGGGGAGCTGTTTTTT.

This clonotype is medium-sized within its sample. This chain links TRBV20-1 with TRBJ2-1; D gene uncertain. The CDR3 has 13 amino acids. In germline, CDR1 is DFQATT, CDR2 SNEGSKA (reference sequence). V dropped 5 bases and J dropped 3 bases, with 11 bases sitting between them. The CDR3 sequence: CSASVSDYNEQFF. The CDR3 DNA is TGCAGTGCTTCCGTTTCAGACTACAATGAGCAGTTCTTC.

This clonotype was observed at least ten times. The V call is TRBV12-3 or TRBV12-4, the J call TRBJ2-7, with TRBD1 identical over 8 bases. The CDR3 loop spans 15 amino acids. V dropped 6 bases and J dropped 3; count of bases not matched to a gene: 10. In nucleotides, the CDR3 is TGTGCCAGCAGCTTGGCGGACAGGGACCACTACGAGCAGTACTTC. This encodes CASSLADRDHYEQYF.

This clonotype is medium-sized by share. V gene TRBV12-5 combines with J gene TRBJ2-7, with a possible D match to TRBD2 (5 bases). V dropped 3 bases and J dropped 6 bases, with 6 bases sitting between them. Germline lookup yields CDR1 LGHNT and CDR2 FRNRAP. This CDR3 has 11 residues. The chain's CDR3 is CASGFGGEQYF. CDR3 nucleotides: TGTGCTAGTGGTTTTGGAGGCGAGCAGTACTTC.

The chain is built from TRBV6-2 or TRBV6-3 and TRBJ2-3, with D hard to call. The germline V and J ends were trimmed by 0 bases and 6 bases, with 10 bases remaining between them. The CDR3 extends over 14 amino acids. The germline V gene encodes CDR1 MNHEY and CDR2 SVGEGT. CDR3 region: CASSYSPGVDTQYF. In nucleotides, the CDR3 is TGTGCCAGCAGTTACTCGCCCGGAGTTGATACGCAGTATTTT.

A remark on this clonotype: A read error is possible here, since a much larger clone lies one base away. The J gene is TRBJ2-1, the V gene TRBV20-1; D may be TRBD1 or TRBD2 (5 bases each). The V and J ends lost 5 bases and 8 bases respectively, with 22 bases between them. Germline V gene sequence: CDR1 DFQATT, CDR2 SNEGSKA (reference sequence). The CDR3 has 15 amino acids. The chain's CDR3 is CSAGVGAPPGYEQFF. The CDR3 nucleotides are TGCAGTGCTGGGGTCGGGGCGCCCCCGGGCTATGAGCAGTTCTTC.

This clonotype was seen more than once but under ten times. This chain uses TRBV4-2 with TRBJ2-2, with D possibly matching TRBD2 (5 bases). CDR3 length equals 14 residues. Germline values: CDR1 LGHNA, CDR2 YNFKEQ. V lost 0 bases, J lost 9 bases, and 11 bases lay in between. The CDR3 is CASSQEDPGRELFF. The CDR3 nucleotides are TGTGCCAGCAGCCAAGAAGACCCGGGGAGGGAGCTGTTTTTT.

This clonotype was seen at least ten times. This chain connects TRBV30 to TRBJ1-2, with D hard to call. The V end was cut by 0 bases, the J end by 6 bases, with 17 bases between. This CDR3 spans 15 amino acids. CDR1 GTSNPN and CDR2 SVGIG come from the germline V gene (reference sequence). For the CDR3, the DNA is TGTGCCTGGAGTGTACAAGGGTCCCTCATCCATGGCTACACCTTC. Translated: CAWSVQGSLIHGYTF.

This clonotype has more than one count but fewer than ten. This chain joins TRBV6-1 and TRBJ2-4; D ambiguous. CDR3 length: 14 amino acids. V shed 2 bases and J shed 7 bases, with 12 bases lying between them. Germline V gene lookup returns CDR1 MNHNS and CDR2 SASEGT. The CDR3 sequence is CASSERPRPNIQYF. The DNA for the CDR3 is TGTGCCAGCAGTGAACGCCCGCGCCCCAACATTCAGTACTTC.

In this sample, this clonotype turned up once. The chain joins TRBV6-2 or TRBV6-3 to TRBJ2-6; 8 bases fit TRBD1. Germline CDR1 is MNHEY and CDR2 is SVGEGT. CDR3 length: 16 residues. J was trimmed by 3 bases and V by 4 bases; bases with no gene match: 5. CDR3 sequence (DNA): TGTGCCAGCAGTTTAGCAGGGGGCTATGGGGCCAACGTCCTGACTTTC. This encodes CASSLAGGYGANVLTF.

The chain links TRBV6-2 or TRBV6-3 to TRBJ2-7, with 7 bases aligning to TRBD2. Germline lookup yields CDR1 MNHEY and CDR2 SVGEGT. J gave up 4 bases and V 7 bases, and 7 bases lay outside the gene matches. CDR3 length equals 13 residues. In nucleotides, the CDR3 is TGTGCCAGCAAGGGACTAAAACCTTACGAGCAGTACTTC. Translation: CASKGLKPYEQYF.

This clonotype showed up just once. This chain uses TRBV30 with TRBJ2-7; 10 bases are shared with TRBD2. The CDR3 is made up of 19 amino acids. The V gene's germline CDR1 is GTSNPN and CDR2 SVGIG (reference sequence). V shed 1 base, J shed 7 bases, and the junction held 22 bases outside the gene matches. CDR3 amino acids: CAWSETKMGVVAGGREQYF. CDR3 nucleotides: TGTGCCTGGAGTGAGACAAAAATGGGGGTGGTAGCGGGAGGTAGGGAGCAGTACTTC. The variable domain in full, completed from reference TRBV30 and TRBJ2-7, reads SQTIHQWPATLVQPVGSPLSLECTVEGTSNPNLYWYRQAAGRGLQLLFYSVGIGQISSEVPQNLSASRPQDRQFILSSKKLLLSDSGFYLCAWSETKMGVVAGGREQYFGPGTRLTVT.

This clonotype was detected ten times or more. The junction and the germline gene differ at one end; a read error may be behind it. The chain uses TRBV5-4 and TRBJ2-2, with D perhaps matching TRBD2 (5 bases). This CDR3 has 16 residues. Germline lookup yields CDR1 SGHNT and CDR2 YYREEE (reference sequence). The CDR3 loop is CASTLDLAANTGELFF. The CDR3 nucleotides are TGTGCCAGCACCTTGGACTTAGCCGCGAACACCGGGGAGCTGTTTTTT. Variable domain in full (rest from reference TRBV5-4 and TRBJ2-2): ETGVTQSPTHLIKTRGQQVTLRCSSQSGHNTVSWYQQALGQGPQFIFQYYREEENGRGNFPPRFSGLQFPNYSSELNVNALELDDSALYLCASTLDLAANTGELFFGEGSRLTVL.

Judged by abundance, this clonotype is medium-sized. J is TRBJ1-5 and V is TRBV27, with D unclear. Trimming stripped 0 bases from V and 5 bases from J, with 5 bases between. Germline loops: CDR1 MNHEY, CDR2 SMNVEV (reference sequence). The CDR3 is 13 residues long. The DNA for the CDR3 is TGTGCCAGCAGTTTATCGACACATCAGCCCCAGCATTTT. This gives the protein CASSLSTHQPQHF.

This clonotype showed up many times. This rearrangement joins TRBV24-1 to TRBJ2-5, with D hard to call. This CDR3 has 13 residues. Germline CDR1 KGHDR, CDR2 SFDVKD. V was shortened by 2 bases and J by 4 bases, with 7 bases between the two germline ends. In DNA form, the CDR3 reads TGTGCCACCAGTGATTCGGCTGGAGAGACCCAGTACTTC. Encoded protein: CATSDSAGETQYF.

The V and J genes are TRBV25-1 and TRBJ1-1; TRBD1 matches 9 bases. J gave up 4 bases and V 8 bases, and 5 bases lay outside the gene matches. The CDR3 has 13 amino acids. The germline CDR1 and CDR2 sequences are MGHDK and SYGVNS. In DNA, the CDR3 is TGTGCCAGCCGAACAGGGGGCACCACTGAAGCTTTCTTT. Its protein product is CASRTGGTTEAFF.

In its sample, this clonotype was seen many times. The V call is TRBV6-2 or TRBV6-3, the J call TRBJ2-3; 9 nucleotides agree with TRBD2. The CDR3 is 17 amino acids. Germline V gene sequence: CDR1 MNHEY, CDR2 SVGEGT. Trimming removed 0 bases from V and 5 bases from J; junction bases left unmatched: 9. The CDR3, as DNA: TGTGCCAGCAGTTACTCCGCCGCGGGAGGGCCCGGAGATACGCAGTATTTT. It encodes CASSYSAAGGPGDTQYF.

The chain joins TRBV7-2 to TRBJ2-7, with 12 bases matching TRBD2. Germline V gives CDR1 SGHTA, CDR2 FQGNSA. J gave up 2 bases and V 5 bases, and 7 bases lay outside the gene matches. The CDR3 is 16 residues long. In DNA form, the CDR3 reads TGTGCCAGCAGCAATGGACTAGCGGGATCACCCTACGAGCAGTACTTC. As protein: CASSNGLAGSPYEQYF.

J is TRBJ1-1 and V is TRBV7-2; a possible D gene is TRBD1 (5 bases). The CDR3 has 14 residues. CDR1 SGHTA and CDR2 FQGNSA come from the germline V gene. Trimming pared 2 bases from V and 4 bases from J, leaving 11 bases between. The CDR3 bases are TGTGCCAGCAGCTTACAGGGAGAGGGCACTGAAGCTTTCTTT. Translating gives CASSLQGEGTEAFF.

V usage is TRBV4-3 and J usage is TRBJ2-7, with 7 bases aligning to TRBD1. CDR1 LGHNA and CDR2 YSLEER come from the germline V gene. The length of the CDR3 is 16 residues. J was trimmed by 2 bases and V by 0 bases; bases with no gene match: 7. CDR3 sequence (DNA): TGCGCCAGCAGCCAAGATCAAGGGGGCACTACCTACGAGCAGTACTTC. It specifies CASSQDQGGTTYEQYF.

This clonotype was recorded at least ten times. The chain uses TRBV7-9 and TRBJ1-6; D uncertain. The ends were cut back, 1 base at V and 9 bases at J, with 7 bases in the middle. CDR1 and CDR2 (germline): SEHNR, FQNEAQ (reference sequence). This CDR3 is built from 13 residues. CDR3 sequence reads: CASSLEGFSPLHF. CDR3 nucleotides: TGTGCCAGCAGCTTAGAAGGGTTTTCACCCCTCCACTTT.

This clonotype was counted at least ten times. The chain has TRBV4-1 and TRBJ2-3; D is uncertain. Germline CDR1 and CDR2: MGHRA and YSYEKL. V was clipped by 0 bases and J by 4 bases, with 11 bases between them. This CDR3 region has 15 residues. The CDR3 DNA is TGCGCCAGCAGCCAAGATAATAGCTCCCCAGATACGCAGTATTTT. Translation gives CASSQDNSSPDTQYF.